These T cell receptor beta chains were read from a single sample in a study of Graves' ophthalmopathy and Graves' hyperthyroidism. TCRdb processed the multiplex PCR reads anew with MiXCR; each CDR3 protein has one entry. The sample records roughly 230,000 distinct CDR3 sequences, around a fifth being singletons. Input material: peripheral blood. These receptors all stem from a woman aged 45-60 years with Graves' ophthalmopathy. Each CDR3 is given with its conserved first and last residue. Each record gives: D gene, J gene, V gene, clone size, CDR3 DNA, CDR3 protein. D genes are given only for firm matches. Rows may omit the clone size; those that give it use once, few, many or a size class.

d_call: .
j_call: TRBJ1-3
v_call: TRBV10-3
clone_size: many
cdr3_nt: TGTGCCATCGGAGGAGGGGGAGAAACTGGAAACACCATATATTTT
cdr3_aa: CAIGGGGETGNTIYF

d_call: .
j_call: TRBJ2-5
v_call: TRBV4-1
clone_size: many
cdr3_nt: TGCGCCAGCAGCCAAGACTCGAGGTTCCGAGAGACCCAGTACTTC
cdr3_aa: CASSQDSRFRETQYF

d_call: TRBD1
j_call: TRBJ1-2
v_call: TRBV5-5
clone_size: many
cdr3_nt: TGTGCCAGCAGCAAGACAGGGGAGGCCTCTAACTATGGCTACACCTTC
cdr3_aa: CASSKTGEASNYGYTF

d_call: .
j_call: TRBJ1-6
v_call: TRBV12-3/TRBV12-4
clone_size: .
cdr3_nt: TGTGCCAGCAGTTTTTGGGATTCACCCCTCCACTTT
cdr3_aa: CASSFWDSPLHF

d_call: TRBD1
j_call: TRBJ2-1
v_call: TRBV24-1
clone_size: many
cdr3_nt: TGTGCCACCAGTGACCCGGGACAGTCTCACAATGAGCAGTTCTTC
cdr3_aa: CATSDPGQSHNEQFF

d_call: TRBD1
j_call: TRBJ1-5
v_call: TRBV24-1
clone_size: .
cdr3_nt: TGTGCCACCAAAGGGACAGATAGCAATCAGCCCCAGCATTTT
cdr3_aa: CATKGTDSNQPQHF

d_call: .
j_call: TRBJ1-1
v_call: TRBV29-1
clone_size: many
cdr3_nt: TGCAGCGTTGTGGTGGCGAGGGGACCCGATGAAGCTTTCTTT
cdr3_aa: CSVVVARGPDEAFF

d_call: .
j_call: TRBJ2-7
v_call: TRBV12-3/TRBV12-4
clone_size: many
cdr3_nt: TGTGCCAGCAGGGGGGCCCGTTTGGGTAAGCAGTACTTC
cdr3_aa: CASRGARLGKQYF

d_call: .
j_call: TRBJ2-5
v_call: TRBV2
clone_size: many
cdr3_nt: TGTGCCAGCAACTGGGGCCAAGAGACCCAGTACTTC
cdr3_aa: CASNWGQETQYF

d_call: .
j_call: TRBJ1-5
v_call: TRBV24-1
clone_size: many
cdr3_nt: TGTGCCACCGCGCAGGGGATTGGGCAGCCCCAGCATTTT
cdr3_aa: CATAQGIGQPQHF

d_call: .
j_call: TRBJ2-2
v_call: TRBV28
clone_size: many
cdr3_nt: TGTGCCAGCAGTCCGGGGACTGGCTTGGGGCGGGAGCTGTTTTTT
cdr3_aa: CASSPGTGLGRELFF

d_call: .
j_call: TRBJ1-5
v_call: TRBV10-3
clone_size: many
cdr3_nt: TGTGCCATCAGTGAGCAGGTCGGTGATCAGCCCCAGCATTTT
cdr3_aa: CAISEQVGDQPQHF

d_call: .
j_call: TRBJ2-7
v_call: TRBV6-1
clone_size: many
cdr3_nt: TGTGCCAGCAGTGTGGGTGGGGGAGAGCAGTACTTC
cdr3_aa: CASSVGGGEQYF

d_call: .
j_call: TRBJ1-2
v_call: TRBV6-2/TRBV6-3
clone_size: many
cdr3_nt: TGTGCCAGCAGTTACTGGAGTGGGAGACCGGGCCGGGACTATGGCTACACCTTC
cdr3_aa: CASSYWSGRPGRDYGYTF

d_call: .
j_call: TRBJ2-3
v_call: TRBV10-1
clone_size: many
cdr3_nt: TGCGCCAGCAGTGAGGATGGCAGGAACACAGATACGCAGTATTTT
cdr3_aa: CASSEDGRNTDTQYF

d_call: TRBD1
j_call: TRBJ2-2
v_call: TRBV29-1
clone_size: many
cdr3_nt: TGCAGCGGGGGACAGGGGAACACCGGGGAGCTGTTTTTT
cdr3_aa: CSGGQGNTGELFF

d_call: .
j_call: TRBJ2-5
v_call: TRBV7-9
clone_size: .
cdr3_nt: TGTGCCAGCAGCCTTAACGCCCTTCAAGAGACCCAGTACTTC
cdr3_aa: CASSLNALQETQYF

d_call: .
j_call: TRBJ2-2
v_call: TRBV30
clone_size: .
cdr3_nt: TGTGCCTGGAGTCCCGGAGGGACCGGGGAGCTGTTTTTT
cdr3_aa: CAWSPGGTGELFF

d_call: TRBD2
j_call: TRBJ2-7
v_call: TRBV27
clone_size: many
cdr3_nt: TGTGCCAGCGGACTAGCGGGAAACTACTACGAGCAGTACTTC
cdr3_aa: CASGLAGNYYEQYF

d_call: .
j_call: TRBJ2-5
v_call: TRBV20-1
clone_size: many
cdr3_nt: TGCAGTGCTAGAGACGCCTGGGACCAGTACTTC
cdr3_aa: CSARDAWDQYF

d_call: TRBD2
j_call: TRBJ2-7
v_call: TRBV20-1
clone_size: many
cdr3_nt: TGCAGTGCCCACGGGCTAGCGGGAACCTACGAGCAGTACTTC
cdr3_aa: CSAHGLAGTYEQYF

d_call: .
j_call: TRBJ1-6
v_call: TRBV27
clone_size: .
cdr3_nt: TGTGCCAGCAGTTTCGGGGGAATCTATAATTCACCCCTCCACTTT
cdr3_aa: CASSFGGIYNSPLHF

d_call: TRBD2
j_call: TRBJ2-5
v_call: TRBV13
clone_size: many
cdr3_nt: TGTGCCAGCAGCTCCGCTAGCGGGGGTAAAGAGACCCAGTACTTC
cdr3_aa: CASSSASGGKETQYF

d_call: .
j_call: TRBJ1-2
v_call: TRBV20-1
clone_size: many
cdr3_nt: TGCAGTGCTAGTAGGATTCCCAACTATGGCTACACCTTC
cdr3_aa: CSASRIPNYGYTF

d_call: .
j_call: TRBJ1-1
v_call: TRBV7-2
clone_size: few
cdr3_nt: TGTGCCAGCAGCTTAGCGTCCGGTATCACCAGGGCGAATGAAGCTTTCTTT
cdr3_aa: CASSLASGITRANEAFF

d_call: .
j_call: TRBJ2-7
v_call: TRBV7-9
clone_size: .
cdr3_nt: TGTGCCAGCAGCTTAGCTTGGACAGACGAGCAGTACTTC
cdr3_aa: CASSLAWTDEQYF

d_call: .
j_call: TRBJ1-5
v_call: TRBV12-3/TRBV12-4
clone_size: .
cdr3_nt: TGTGCCAGCAGTCACGGAGGTCAGCCCCAGCATTTT
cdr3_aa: CASSHGGQPQHF

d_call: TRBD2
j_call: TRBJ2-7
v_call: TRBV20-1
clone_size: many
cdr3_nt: TGCAGTGCCTCTGGACTAGCGGGAGGGCCGTCCGACGAGCAGTACTTC
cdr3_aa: CSASGLAGGPSDEQYF

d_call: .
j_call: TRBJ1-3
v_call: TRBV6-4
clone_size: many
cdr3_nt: TGTGCCAGCGACTCCCTCCCTCCCGGGCACCCTGGAAACACCATATATTTT
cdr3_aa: CASDSLPPGHPGNTIYF

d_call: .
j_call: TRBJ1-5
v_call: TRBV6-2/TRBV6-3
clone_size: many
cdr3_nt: TGTGCCAGCAGTTACTCAGGGGTCTTCGGTCAGCCCCAGCATTTT
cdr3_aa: CASSYSGVFGQPQHF

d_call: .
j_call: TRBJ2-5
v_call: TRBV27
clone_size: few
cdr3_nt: TGTGCCAGCAGTTTATCGGGGGGTAGAAGGACCCAGTACTTC
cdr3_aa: CASSLSGGRRTQYF

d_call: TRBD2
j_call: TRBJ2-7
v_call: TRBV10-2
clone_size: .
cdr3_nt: TGCGCCACATCTAGCGGGAGGGCCGAGCAGTACTTC
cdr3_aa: CATSSGRAEQYF

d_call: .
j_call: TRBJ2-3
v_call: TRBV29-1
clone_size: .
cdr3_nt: TGCAGCGTCCTTGAGATAGATACGCAGTATTTT
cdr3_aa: CSVLEIDTQYF

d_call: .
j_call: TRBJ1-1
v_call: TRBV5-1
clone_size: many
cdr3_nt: TGCGCCAGCAGCTTGGAATTAGGGAACACTGAAGCTTTCTTT
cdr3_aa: CASSLELGNTEAFF

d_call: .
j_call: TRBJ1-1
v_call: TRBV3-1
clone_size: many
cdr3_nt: TGTGCCAGCAGGATGACCCCGAACACTGAAGCTTTCTTT
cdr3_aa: CASRMTPNTEAFF

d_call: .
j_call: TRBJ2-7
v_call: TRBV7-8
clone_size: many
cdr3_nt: TGTGCCAGCAGCTTAGCGGGAGACGAGCAGTACTTC
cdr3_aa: CASSLAGDEQYF

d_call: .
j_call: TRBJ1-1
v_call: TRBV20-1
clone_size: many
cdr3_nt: TGCAGTGCTAGAGGATCGCGGGTGCTCGACACTGAAGCTTTCTTT
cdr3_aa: CSARGSRVLDTEAFF

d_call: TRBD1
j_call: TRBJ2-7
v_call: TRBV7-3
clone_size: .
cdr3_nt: TGTGCCAGCAGCGTGGTCAGGGGGCGCGAGCAGTACTTC
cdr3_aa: CASSVVRGREQYF

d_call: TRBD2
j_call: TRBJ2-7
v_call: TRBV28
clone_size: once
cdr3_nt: TGTGCCAGCACGACCCCAGTCATCACTAGCGGGAGTGGTGAGCAGTACTTC
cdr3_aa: CASTTPVITSGSGEQYF

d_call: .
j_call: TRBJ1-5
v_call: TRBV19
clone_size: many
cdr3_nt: TGTGCCAGTAGTATAGATAGCAGGGGCGGCAATCAGCCCCAGCATTTT
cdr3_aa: CASSIDSRGGNQPQHF

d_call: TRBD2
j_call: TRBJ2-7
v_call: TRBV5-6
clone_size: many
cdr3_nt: TGTGCCAGCAGCTTGGCCGGTGGCGGGAGCAACTACGAGCAGTACTTC
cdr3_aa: CASSLAGGGSNYEQYF

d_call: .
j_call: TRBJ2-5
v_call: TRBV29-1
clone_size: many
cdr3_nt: TGCAGCGTTGCCCTCCAGGGCTCCCAAGAGACCCAGTACTTC
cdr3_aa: CSVALQGSQETQYF

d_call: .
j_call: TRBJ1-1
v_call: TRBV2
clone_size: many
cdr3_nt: TGTGCCAGCAGTGAAAGACACGGGAACACTGAAGCTTTCTTT
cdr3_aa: CASSERHGNTEAFF

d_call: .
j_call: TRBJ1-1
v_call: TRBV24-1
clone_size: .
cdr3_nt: TGTGCCACCAGGGAGGGTCGCGGTGGGAACACTGAAGCTTTCTTT
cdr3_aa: CATREGRGGNTEAFF

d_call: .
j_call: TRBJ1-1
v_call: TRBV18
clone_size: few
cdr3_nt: TGTGCCAGCTCACCACGCCGGAGCAAAAACAGGGCCACTGAAGCTTTCTTT
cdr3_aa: CASSPRRSKNRATEAFF

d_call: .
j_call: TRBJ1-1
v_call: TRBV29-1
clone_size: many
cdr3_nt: TGCAGCGTACCCGGGACCGTCTTGAACACTGAAGCTTTCTTT
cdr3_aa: CSVPGTVLNTEAFF

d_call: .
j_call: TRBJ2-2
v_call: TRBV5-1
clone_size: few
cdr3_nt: TGCGCCAGCAGCTTGGAAGGAGTACCAGGGGAGCTGTTTTTT
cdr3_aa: CASSLEGVPGELFF

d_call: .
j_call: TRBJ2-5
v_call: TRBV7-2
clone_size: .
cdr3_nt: TGTGCCAGCAGCTCGTTACTAGCCCACGCGGGAGAGACCCAGTACTTC
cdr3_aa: CASSSLLAHAGETQYF

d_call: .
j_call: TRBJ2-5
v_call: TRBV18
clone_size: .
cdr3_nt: TGTGCCAGCTCACCTAAGGAAGAGACCCAGTACTTC
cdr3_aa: CASSPKEETQYF

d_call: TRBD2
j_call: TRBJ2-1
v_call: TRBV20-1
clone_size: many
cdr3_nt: TGCAGTGCTAGAGGACTAGCGGGAGGCCCCTACAATGAGCAGTTCTTC
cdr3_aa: CSARGLAGGPYNEQFF

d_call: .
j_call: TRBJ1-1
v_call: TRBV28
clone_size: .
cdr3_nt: TGTGCCAGCAGTATAGGGGTAAGGAACACTGAAGCTTTCTTT
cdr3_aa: CASSIGVRNTEAFF

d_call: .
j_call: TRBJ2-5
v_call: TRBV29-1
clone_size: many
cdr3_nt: TGCAGCGTTGAGGCGGGACAGTATACCCAGTACTTC
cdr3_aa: CSVEAGQYTQYF